This entry features one T cell receptor beta chain sequence. Its antigen is unidentified. Cells were stimulated with CMV-infected fibroblast lysates at around 9.1 ug/mL. CD40L-negative CD69-negative CD45RO-high memory CD4+ T cells were sorted as populations depleted of antigen-responding cells. The data belong to a study of persistence of HIV-infected CD4 T cells. Study details: Donors had been on suppressive ART for a median of roughly 8 years. Broader study findings: TCRbeta richness was lower in CMV- and Gag-responding cells than in anti-CD3/anti-CD28-responding cells.

From germline, CDR1 is SGHDT and CDR2 YYEEEE. Trimming removed 3 bases at V and 5 bases at J, with 11 bases between. The CDR3 runs to 13 residues. The immunoSEQ assay was version 4, run in survey mode. Generated by immunoSEQ multiplex PCR, the TCRdb table keeps only in-frame clones and is missing some. The data contain 40,000 to 55,000 clones, over 70% of them seen just once; the ten biggest clones take up around 3%. This chain links TRBV5-6 with TRBJ1-2; D not certain. The material sequenced was CD4+ T cells sorted from PBMCs after roughly 20-hour stimulation, taken from a patient who received antiretroviral therapy. The sequence came from an adult man with HIV who was CMV-seropositive. The CDR3 nucleotides are TGTGCCAGCAGCTCCATTAACACTTATGGCTACACCTTC. It translates to CASSSINTYGYTF.